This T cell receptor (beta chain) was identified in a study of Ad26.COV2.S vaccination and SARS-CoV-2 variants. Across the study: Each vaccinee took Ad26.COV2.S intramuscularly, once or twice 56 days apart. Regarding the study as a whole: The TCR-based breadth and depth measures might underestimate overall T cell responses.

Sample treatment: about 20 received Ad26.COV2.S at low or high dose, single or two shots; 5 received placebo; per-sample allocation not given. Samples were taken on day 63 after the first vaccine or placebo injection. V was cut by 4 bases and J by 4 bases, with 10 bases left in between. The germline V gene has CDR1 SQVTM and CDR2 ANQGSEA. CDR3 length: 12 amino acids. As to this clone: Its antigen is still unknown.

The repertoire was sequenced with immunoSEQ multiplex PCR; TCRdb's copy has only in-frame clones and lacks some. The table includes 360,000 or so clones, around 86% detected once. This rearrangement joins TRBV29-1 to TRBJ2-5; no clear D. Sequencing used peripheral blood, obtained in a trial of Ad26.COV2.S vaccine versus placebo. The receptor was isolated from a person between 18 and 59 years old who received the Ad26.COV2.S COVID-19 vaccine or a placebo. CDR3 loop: CSVVPVGETQYF. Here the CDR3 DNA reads TGCAGCGTTGTGCCTGTAGGAGAGACCCAGTACTTC.